Included here is one TCR beta chain sequence, with context. Only in-frame clones appear in the TCRdb table, and some are missing; sequencing was by immunoSEQ multiplex PCR. The table records about 94,000 clones, roughly 84% of them present only once. J was trimmed by 6 bases and V by 2 bases; bases with no gene match: 7. This CDR3 is built from 14 residues. Looked up from germline, CDR1 is SGHRS and CDR2 is YFSETQ. This record belongs to a study of T cell responses to AZD1222 COVID-19 vaccine. The chain couples TRBV5-1 to TRBJ1-2, with 7 bases fitting TRBD1. The specimen comprised peripheral blood, sampled on day 0 of AZD1222 vaccination. The source of this sequence is an adult in good health. CDR3 region: CASSLQGNEDGYTF. CDR3 nucleotide sequence: TGCGCCAGCAGCTTACAGGGGAACGAGGATGGCTACACCTTC. Complete variable domain (other parts from reference TRBV5-1 and TRBJ1-2): KAGVTQTPRYLIKTRGQQVTLSCSPISGHRSVSWYQQTPGQGLQFLFEYFSETQRNKGNFPGRFSGRQFSNSRSEMNVSTLELGDSALYLCASSLQGNEDGYTFGSGTRLTVV.